Below are 3 T cell receptor beta chains sequenced from a single sample in a study of regulatory T cells in long-lasting Graves disease. Indicated time point: newly diagnosed GD, antithyroid drugs for less than 3 months. PBMC-derived RNA was used for the TCR library. The authors built TCR beta libraries using iRepertoire HTBI primers and Arm-PCR of CDR3 regions. A single record per CDR3 protein comes from TCRdb applying MiXCR to the multiplex PCR reads. This table holds a few hundred thousand distinct CDR3 sequences, 10% to 15% found once. These records were also assigned to another study, of T cells in Graves' hyperthyroidism and ophthalmopathy.

The source material was peripheral blood mononuclear cells (PBMCs), sampled at new diagnosis, from a patient treated with antithyroid drugs. The receptors originated from a woman aged 18 to 35 with Graves disease.

The chain recombines TRBV28 with TRBJ2-3; D uncertain. Trimming left V 4 bases short and J 4 bases short, with 21 bases between. Per the germline V gene, CDR1 is MDHEN and CDR2 is SYDVKM. This CDR3 has 17 amino acids. Here the CDR3 reads CASSYPTSETWSDTQYF. The CDR3 region has the DNA TGTGCCAGCAGTTACCCGACCTCCGAGACGTGGTCAGATACGCAGTATTTT.

This clonotype was seen a handful of times. The CDR3 region is CSATRTSSYQETQYF. CDR3 in DNA: TGCAGTGCTACAAGGACTAGCTCGTACCAAGAGACCCAGTACTTC. The chain links TRBV20-1 to TRBJ2-5; 8 bases agree with TRBD2. Trimming cost V 4 bases and J 0 bases; bases outside gene matches: 7. There are 15 residues in the CDR3. Per germline, CDR1 DFQATT and CDR2 SNEGSKA (reference sequence).

Of note for this clonotype: This may be a read error, as it is one base from a much larger clone. The limits of the CDR3 on the DNA are not certain, so only TCRdb's listed CDR3 is given. This chain links TRBV12-3 or TRBV12-4 with TRBJ2-2; the D call in the table, TRBD1, was not verified against the DNA. The CDR3 adds up to 18 amino acids, both ends counted. The CDR3 here is CASSFAGGTFSNTGELVF.